The T cell receptor (beta chain) described here comes from a study of Ad26.COV2.S vaccination and SARS-CoV-2 variants (dated by TCRdb to about 2021). For the study in its entirety: Vaccine-arm donors came from COV1001, a multicentre, randomized, double-blind, placebo-controlled phase I-IIa trial of Ad26.COV2.S in healthy adults. Dosing of Ad26.COV2.S was intramuscular, at either 5x10^10 or 1x10^11 viral particles, delivered as one shot or as two shots spaced 56 days apart. Sequencing of the TCRbeta repertoire served to evaluate the specificity and breadth of SARS-CoV-2-reactive T cell receptors following Ad26.COV2.S vaccination. A total of roughly 32 samples were included in the TCR-sequenced set, comprising around 19 Ad26.COV2.S vaccine recipients, 5 placebo recipients and 8 SARS-CoV-2 convalescent individuals. Trial participants were randomized into five groups of five: low-dose or high-dose Ad26.COV2.S given once or twice, or placebo on both occasions. Investigators remained blinded to trial group allocation during experiments and outcome assessment. What the work shows at the level of the full study, not this receptor alone: Vaccine and placebo recipients had comparable non-spike TCR breadth, which fits with the vaccine containing only spike. The study was not powered for comparison of responses between vaccine doses or regimens. It was noted by the authors that total T cell responses may have been underestimated by the TCR breadth and depth analyses. After vaccination, spike-specific CD8+ and CD4+ T cell responses were reported to show substantial breadth. Compared with placebo recipients, Ad26.COV2.S recipients showed higher spike-specific TCR breadth (P = 0.0014).

The intended sense of this specimen's treatment or condition label: roughly 20 received Ad26.COV2.S at low or high dose, single or two shots; about 5 received placebo; per-sample allocation not given. Repertoires of vaccine and placebo recipients were sequenced from samples taken on day 63 after the first injection. Between 29 July and 7 August 2020, Cohort 1b enrolled approximately 26 adults aged 18-55 years at one site in Boston, USA. Ad26.COV2.S was a replication-incompetent adenovirus type 26 vector that expressed a prefusion-stabilized SARS-CoV-2 spike protein derived from the original Wuhan strain. A single count supports this clone. Its antigen is still unknown. No qualities accompany the bases; no much larger clone lies one base away. The immunoSEQ Assay was used to sequence TCRbeta CDR3 regions. After extraction, genomic DNA underwent amplification by bias-controlled multiplex PCR, followed by high-throughput sequencing. Concerning the study's data processing: To quantify the absolute abundance of each unique TCRbeta CDR3 region, sequences were collapsed and filtered. T cell fraction was estimated by normalizing TCRbeta template counts to usable DNA, with usable DNA measured through amplification of reference genes found in all nucleated cells. Repertoire TCRs were annotated as SARS-CoV-2-specific when V gene, CDR3 amino acid sequence and J gene were exactly matched to a known reactive TCR set. The reference SARS-CoV-2 TCR set came from MIRA and was filtered for enrichment in COVID-19-positive ImmuneCODE repertoires, removing public or cross-reactive TCRs. Drawing on the MIRA antigens, annotated TCRs were analysed further at the level of specific ORF or position within ORF. Breadth was defined as annotated unique rearrangements over total unique productive rearrangements; depth was the summed frequency of those rearrangements. Group comparisons of TCR breadth used two-sided Wilcoxon rank-sum tests. The source is immuneACCESS, and TCRdb retained only in-frame sequences with V and J called. Part of the clones is not carried over; for the studies checked, unresolved V genes explain less than half of this, and the remainder is unexplained. V, J and clone size were drawn from that table, and D and trimming were deduced from the DNA. The sample table holds hundreds of thousands of clones, of which over 75% were seen once. Approximately 3.6% of the sample rests with the top ten.

Via the germline V gene (reference sequence), CDR1 is SEHNR and CDR2 FQNEAQ. Trimming accounts for 5 bases at V and 2 bases at J, while the number of junction bases matched to no gene is 5. From cysteine to phenylalanine, the CDR3 is 14 amino acids long. This entry keeps only the CDR3 DNA: 42 bases, framed from base 1. The source of this sequence is a person between 18 and 59 years old who received the Ad26.COV2.S COVID-19 vaccine or a placebo. The material sequenced was peripheral blood, taken in a trial of Ad26.COV2.S vaccine versus placebo. The chain was built from TRBV7-9 and TRBJ2-7, and TRBD1 aligns with 8 junction nucleotides. The nucleotide sequence is TGTGCCAGCAGCCTTCAGGGGGCCCCCTACGAGCAGTACTTC. It translates to CASSLQGAPYEQYF. When the CDR3 is completed using the reference TRBV7-9 and TRBJ2-7 genes on either side, the full variable domain is DTGVSQNPRHKITKRGQNVTFRCDPISEHNRLYWYRQTLGQGPEFLTYFQNEAQLEKSRLLSDRFSAERPKGSFSTLEIQRTEQGDSAMYLCASSLQGAPYEQYFGPGTRLTVT.